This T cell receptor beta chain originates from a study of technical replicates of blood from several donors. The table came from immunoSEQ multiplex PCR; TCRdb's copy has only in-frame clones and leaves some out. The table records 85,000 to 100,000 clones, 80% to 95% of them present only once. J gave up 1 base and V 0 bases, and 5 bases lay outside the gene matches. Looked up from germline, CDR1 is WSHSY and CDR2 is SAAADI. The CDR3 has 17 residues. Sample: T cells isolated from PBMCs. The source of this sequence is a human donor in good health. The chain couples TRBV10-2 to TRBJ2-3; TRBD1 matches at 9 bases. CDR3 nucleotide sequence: TGCGCCAGCAGTGAGTCGATAGGGGACAGGGGCACAGATACGCAGTATTTT. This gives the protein CASSESIGDRGTDTQYF.